Listed here is a single T cell receptor (beta chain). Its antigen is undetermined. The data belong to a study of shared clonotypes between healthy human individuals. As defined, naive CD8 cells were CD45RO-negative and positively selected for CCR7, with terminally differentiated effector memory CD45RA+ cells excluded. Everyone who donated was a Caucasian adult who lived in Nashville, Tennessee. Sequencing used immunoSEQ multiplex PCR; TCRdb keeps in-frame clones, though not all of them. Here the sample spans about 650,000 clones, over 95% being singletons. CDR3 length equals 16 residues. The junction had 10 bases not matched to a gene; V was cut back by 5 bases and J by 3 bases. The germline V gene encodes CDR1 SEHNR and CDR2 FQNEAQ (reference sequence). Study results and caveats: Sample collection involved blood only; tissue repertoires are likely different. Some naive CD4 clonotypes, roughly 4.5%, turned up in common across four donors.

The sequence derives from a woman under 40 in good health. Sequencing was done on a sample of naive CD8+ T cells sorted from blood. The J gene is TRBJ1-1, the V gene TRBV7-9; TRBD1 aligns across 9 bases. For the CDR3, the DNA is TGTGCCAGCAGCCCACAGGACAGGGGTTGGGACACTGAAGCTTTCTTT. Its protein product is CASSPQDRGWDTEAFF. The complete variable domain, with remaining parts taken from reference TRBV7-9 and TRBJ1-1, reads DTGVSQNPRHKITKRGQNVTFRCDPISEHNRLYWYRQTLGQGPEFLTYFQNEAQLEKSRLLSDRFSAERPKGSFSTLEIQRTEQGDSAMYLCASSPQDRGWDTEAFFGQGTRLTVV.